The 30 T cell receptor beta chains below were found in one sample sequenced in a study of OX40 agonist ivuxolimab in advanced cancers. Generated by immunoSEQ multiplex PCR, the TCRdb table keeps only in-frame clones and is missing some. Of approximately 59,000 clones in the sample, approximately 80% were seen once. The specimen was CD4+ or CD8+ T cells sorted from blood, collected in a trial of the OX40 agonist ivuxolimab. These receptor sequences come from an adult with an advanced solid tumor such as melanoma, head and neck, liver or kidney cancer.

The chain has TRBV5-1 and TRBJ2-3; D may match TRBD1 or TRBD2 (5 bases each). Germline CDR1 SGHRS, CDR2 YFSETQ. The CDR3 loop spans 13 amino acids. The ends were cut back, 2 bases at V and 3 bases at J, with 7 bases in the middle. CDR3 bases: TGCGCCAGCAGCTTTGAGGGGACAGATACGCAGTATTTT. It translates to CASSFEGTDTQYF. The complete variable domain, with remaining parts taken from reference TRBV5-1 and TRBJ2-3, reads KAGVTQTPRYLIKTRGQQVTLSCSPISGHRSVSWYQQTPGQGLQFLFEYFSETQRNKGNFPGRFSGRQFSNSRSEMNVSTLELGDSALYLCASSFEGTDTQYFGPGTRLTVL.

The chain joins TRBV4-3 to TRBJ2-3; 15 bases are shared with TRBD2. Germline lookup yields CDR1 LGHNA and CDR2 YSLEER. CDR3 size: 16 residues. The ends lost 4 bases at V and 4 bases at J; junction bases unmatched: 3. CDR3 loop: CASSRTSGGAPDTQYF. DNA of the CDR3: TGCGCCAGCAGCCGGACTAGCGGGGGGGCTCCAGATACGCAGTATTTT.

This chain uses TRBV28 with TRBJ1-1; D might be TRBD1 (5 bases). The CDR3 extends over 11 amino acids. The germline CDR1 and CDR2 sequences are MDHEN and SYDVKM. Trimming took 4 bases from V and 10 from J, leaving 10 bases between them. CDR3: CASSSGWGAFF. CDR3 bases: TGTGCCAGCAGTTCAGGGTGGGGAGCTTTCTTT.

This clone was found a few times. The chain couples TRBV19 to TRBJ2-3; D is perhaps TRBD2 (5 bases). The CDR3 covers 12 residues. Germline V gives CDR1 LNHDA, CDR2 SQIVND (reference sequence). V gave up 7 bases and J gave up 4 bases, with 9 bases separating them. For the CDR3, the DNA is TGTGCCAGTATTGGAGGAGCAGATACGCAGTATTTT. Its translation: CASIGGADTQYF.

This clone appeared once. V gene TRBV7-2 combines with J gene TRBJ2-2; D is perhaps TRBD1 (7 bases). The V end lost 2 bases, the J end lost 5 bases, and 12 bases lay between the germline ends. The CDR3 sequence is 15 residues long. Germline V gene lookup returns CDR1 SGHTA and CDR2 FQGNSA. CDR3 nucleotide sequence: TGTGCCAGCAGCTTACACAGGGGAGGTACCGGGGAGCTGTTTTTT. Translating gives CASSLHRGGTGELFF. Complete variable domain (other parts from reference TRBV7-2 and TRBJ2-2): GAGVSQSPSNKVTEKGKDVELRCDPISGHTALYWYRQSLGQGLEFLIYFQGNSAPDKSGLPSDRFSAERTGGSVSTLTIQRTQQEDSAVYLCASSLHRGGTGELFFGEGSRLTVL.

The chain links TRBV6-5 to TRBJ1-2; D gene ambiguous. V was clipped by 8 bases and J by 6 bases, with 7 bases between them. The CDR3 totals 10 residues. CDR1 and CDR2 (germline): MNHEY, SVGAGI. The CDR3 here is CASGPDGYTF. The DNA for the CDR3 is TGTGCCAGCGGGCCGGATGGCTACACCTTC.

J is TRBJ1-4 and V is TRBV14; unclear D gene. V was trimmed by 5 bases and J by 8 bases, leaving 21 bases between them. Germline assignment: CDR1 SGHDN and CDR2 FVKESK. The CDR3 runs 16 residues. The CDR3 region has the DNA TGTGCCAGCAGCGCTAGACGGTCCGCCAATTGGGAAAAACTGTTTTTT. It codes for CASSARRSANWEKLFF.

The DNA of the CDR3 is TGTGCCAGCAGTGGGACCCCGGGCACCGGGGAGCTGTTTTTT. Its translation: CASSGTPGTGELFF. The chain combines TRBV6-4 with TRBJ2-2; no definite D call. From germline, CDR1 is MRHNA and CDR2 SNTAGT. The CDR3 length is 14 residues. The V end lost 4 bases, the J end lost 4 bases, and 10 bases lay between the germline ends.

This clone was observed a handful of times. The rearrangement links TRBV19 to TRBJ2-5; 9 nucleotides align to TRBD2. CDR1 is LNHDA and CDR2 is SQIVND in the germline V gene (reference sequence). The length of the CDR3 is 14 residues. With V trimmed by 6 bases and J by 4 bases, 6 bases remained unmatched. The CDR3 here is CASRERGARETQYF. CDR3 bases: TGTGCCAGTAGGGAGCGGGGGGCAAGAGAGACCCAGTACTTC.

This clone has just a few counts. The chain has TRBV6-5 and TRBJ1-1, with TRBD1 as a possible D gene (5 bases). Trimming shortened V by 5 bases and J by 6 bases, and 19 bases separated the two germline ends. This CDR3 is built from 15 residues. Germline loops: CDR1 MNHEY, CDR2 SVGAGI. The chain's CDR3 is CASSGRGSGLAEAFF. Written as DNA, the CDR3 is TGTGCCAGCAGTGGACGGGGGTCGGGGTTGGCTGAAGCTTTCTTT.

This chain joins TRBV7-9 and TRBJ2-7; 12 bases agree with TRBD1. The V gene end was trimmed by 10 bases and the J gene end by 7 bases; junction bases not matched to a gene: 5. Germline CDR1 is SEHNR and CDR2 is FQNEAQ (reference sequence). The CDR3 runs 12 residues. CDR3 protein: CATGTGGAEQYF. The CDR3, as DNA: TGTGCCACCGGGACAGGGGGCGCTGAGCAGTACTTC.

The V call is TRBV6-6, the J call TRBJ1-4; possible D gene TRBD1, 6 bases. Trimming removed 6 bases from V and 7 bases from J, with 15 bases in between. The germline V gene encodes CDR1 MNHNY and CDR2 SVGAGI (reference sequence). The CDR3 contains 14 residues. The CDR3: CASSRGGAGEKLFF. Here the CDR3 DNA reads TGTGCCAGCAGCCGGGGGGGGGCAGGTGAAAAACTGTTTTTT.

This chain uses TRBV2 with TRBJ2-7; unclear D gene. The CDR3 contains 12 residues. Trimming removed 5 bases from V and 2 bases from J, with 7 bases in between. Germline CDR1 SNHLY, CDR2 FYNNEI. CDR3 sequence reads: CASSFLAYEQYF. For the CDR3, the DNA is TGTGCCAGCAGTTTTTTAGCCTACGAGCAGTACTTC.

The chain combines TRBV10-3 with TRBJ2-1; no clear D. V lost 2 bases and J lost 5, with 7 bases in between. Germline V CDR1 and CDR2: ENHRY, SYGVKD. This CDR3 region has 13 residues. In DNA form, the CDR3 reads TGTGCCATCAGTGAGAACGGTGACAATGAGCAGTTCTTC. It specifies CAISENGDNEQFF.

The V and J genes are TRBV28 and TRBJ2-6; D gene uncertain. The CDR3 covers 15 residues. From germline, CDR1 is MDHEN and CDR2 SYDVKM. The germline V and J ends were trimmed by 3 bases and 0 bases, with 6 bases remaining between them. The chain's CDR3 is CASSFGNSGANVLTF. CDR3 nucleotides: TGTGCCAGCAGTTTCGGTAACTCTGGGGCCAACGTCCTGACTTTC.

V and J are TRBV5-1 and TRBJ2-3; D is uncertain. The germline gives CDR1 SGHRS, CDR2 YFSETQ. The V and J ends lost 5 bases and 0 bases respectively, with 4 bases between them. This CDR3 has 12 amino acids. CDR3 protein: CASSGSTDTQYF. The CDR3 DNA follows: TGCGCCAGCAGTGGTAGCACAGATACGCAGTATTTT.

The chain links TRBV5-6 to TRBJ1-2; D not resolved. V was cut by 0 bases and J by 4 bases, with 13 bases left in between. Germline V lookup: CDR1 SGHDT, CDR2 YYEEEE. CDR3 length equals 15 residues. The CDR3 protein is CASSLVDRRTYGYTF. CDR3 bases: TGTGCCAGCAGCTTGGTAGATCGTCGGACCTATGGCTACACCTTC.

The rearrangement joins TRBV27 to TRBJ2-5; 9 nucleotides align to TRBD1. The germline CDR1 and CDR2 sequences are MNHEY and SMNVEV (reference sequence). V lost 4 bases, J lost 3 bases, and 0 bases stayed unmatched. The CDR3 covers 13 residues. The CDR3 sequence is CASSWDREETQYF. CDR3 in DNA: TGTGCCAGCAGTTGGGACAGGGAAGAGACCCAGTACTTC.

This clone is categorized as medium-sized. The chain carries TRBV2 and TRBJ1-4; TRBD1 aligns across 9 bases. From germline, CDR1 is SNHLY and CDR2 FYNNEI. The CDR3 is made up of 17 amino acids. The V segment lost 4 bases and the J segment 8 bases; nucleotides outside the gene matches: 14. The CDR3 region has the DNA TGTGCCAGCAGTGGATTACAACCGGGACAGGGCGGCGAAAAACTGTTTTTT. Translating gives CASSGLQPGQGGEKLFF.

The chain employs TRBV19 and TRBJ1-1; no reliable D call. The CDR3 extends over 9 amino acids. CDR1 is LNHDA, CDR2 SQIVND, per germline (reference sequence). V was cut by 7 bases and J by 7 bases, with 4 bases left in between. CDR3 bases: TGTGCCAGTACCTTTGAAGCTTTCTTT. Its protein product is CASTFEAFF. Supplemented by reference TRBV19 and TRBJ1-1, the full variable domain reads DGGITQSPKYLFRKEGQNVTLSCEQNLNHDAMYWYRQDPGQGLRLIYYSQIVNDFQKGDIAEGYSVSREKKESFPLTVTSAQKNPTAFYLCASTFEAFFGQGTRLTVV.

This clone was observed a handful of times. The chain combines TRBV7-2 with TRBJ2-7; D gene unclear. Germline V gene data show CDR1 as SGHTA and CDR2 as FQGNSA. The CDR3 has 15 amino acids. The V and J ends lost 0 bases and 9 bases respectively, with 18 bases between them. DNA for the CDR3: TGTGCCAGCAGCTTAGCGGCAGGCTCGGCGAGCGCGCAGTACTTC. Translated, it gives CASSLAAGSASAQYF. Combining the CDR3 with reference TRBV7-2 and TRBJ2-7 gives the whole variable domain GAGVSQSPSNKVTEKGKDVELRCDPISGHTALYWYRQSLGQGLEFLIYFQGNSAPDKSGLPSDRFSAERTGGSVSTLTIQRTQQEDSAVYLCASSLAAGSASAQYFGPGTRLTVT.

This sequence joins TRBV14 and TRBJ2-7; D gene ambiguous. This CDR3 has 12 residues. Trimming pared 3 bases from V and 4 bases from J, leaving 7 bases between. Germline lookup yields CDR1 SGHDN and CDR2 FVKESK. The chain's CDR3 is CASSHTKYEQYF. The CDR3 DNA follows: TGTGCCAGCAGCCACACTAAGTACGAGCAGTACTTC.

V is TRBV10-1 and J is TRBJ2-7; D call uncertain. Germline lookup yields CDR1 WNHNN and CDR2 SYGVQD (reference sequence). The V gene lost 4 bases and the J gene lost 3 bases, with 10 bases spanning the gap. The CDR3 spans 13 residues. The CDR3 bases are TGCGCCAGCAGTGCTAGGGTCGGCTACGAGCAGTACTTC. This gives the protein CASSARVGYEQYF.

The CDR3 sequence: CASSLGQGTGNTIYF. The CDR3 bases are TGCGCCAGCAGCTTGGGACAGGGAACTGGAAACACCATATATTTT. The chain is built from TRBV5-1 and TRBJ1-3; 7 bases are shared with TRBD1. Germline CDR1 is SGHRS and CDR2 is YFSETQ. The CDR3 runs 15 residues. J was trimmed by 2 bases and V by 0 bases; bases with no gene match: 2.

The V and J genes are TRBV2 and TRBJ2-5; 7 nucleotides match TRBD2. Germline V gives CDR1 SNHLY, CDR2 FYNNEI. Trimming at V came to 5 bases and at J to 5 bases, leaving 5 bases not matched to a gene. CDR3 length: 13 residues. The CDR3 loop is CASSQDGGETQYF. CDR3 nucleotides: TGTGCCAGCAGTCAGGACGGGGGGGAGACCCAGTACTTC.

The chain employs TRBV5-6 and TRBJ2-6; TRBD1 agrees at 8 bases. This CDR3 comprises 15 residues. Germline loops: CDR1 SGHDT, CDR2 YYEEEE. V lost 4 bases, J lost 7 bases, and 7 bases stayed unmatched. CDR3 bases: TGTGCCAGCAGCCCCGACAGGGGATATGCCAACGTCCTGACTTTC. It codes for CASSPDRGYANVLTF.

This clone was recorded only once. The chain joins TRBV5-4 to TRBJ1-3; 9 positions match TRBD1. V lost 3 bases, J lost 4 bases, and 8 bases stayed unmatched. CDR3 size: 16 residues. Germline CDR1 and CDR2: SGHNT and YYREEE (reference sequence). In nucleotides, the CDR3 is TGTGCCAGCAGCTCGAAAACAGGGGGCTCGGGAAACACCATATATTTT. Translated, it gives CASSSKTGGSGNTIYF.

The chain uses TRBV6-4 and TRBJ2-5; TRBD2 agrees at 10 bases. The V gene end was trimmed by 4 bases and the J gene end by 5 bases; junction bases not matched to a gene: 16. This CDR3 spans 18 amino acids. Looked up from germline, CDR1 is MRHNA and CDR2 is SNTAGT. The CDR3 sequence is CASSAPDPLAGGGETQYF. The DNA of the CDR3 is TGTGCCAGCAGTGCGCCCGATCCCTTAGCGGGAGGAGGGGAGACCCAGTACTTC.

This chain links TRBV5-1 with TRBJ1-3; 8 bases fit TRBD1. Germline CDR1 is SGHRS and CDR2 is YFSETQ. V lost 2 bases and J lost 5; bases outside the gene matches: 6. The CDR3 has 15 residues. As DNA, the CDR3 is TGCGCCAGCAGCTTTGGGACAGGTTACAGAAACACCATATATTTT. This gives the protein CASSFGTGYRNTIYF.

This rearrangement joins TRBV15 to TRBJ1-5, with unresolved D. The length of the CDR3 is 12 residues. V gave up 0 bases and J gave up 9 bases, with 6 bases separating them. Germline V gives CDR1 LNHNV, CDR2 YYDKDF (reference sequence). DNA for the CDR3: TGTGCCACCAGCAGAGATAAGACGCCCCAGCATTTT. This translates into CATSRDKTPQHF.